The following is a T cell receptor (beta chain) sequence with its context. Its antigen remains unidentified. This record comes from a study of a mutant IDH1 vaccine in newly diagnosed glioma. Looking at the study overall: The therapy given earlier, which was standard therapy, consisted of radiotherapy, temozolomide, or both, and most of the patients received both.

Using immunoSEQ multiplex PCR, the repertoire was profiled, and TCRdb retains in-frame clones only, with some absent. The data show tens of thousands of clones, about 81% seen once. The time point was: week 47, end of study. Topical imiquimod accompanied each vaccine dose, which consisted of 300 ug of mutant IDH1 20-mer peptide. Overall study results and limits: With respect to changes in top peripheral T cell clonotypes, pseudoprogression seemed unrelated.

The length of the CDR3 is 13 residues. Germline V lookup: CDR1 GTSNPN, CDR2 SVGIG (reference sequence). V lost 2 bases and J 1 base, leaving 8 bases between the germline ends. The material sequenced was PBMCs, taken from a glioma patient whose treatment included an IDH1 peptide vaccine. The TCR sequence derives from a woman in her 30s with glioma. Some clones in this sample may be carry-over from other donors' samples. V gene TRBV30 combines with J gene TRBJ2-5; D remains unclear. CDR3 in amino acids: CAWSIVGQETQYF. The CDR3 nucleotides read TGTGCCTGGAGTATCGTAGGCCAAGAGACCCAGTACTTC. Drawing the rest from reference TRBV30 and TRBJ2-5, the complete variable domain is SQTIHQWPATLVQPVGSPLSLECTVEGTSNPNLYWYRQAAGRGLQLLFYSVGIGQISSEVPQNLSASRPQDRQFILSSKKLLLSDSGFYLCAWSIVGQETQYFGPGTRLLVL.